A single sample gave rise to the 16 T cell receptor beta chains below, sequenced in a study of beta chain features in type 1 diabetes. The authors reverse transcribed all of the isolated RNA, so sequencing captured expressed TCRB transcripts. Profiling relied on immunoSEQ multiplex PCR, and the TCRdb table lists in-frame clones only, not all of them. The data hold a few hundred thousand clones, with 14% observed a single time. Source material: central memory CD4+ T cells from blood. All receptors come from a man aged 25-40 years in good health.

Regarding this clone: At the DNA level, this CDR3 is encoded by other sequences in the same sample as well. This chain connects TRBV7-3 to TRBJ1-1; TRBD1 aligns across 8 bases. This CDR3 comprises 14 residues. Germline trimming cut 4 bases from V and 5 bases from J; bases unmatched to any gene: 6. Germline V gene lookup returns CDR1 SGHTA and CDR2 FQGTGA. As DNA, the CDR3 is TGTGCCAGCAGCTCCCAGGGGGCGAGAACTGAAGCTTTCTTT. Translated: CASSSQGARTEAFF.

This chain uses TRBV5-1 with TRBJ2-2; TRBD2 matches 10 bases. J was trimmed by 8 bases and V by 7 bases; bases with no gene match: 11. The germline V gene has CDR1 SGHRS and CDR2 YFSETQ. There are 15 residues in the CDR3. The CDR3: CASGASGGLNGELFF. The CDR3 bases are TGCGCCAGCGGAGCTAGCGGGGGCTTAAATGGGGAGCTGTTTTTT.

Comments on this clone: With a far larger clone one base away, a read error is the likely cause. The chain uses TRBV4-2 and TRBJ2-7; D might be TRBD1 or TRBD2, each matching 5 bases. CDR3 size: 16 residues. The germline V gene encodes CDR1 LGHNA and CDR2 YNFKEQ. CDR3 nucleotides: TGTGCCAGCGGCCAAGATGGGGCCGGGGTCGCATACGAGCAGTACTTC. Translating gives CASGQDGAGVAYEQYF.

This clone was seen repeatedly, ten times or more. The chain employs TRBV5-1 and TRBJ2-7; perhaps D is TRBD1 or TRBD2 (5 bases each). Looked up from germline, CDR1 is SGHRS and CDR2 is YFSETQ. The CDR3 length is 14 residues. V lost 0 bases, J lost 5 bases, and 12 bases lay in between. The CDR3 coding sequence is TGCGCCAGCAGCTTGGAGGGGAAGAGGGACGAGCAGTACGTC. It translates to CASSLEGKRDEQYV.

V usage is TRBV6-5 and J usage is TRBJ1-1; 7 bases are a match to TRBD1. The germline V gene has CDR1 MNHEY and CDR2 SVGAGI. V trimming: 7 bases; J trimming: 10 bases; junction bases outside the gene matches: 12. This CDR3 spans 13 amino acids. The CDR3 sequence is CASILKGAGTAFF. CDR3 sequence (DNA): TGTGCCAGCATTCTAAAGGGGGCAGGTACAGCTTTCTTT.

This clone was found a few times. Other nucleotide sequences from this sample produce the same CDR3. CDR3 DNA sequence: TGTGCCTGGAGTGTATCTCTCTACTACGAGCAGTACGTC. This sequence encodes CAWSVSLYYEQYV. This chain uses TRBV30 with TRBJ2-7; D is unclear. The CDR3 length is 13 residues. CDR1 and CDR2 (germline): GTSNPN, SVGIG (reference sequence). The germline V and J ends were trimmed by 0 bases and 3 bases, with 9 bases remaining between them.

The CDR3 spells CASSQAGTGGTQYF. The DNA for the CDR3 is TGTGCCAGTAGCCAAGCCGGGACTGGAGGGACCCAGTACTTC. The chain uses TRBV19 and TRBJ2-5; D is perhaps TRBD2 (6 bases). Germline V gene data show CDR1 as LNHDA and CDR2 as SQIVND (reference sequence). The CDR3 totals 14 residues. Deletions cut 6 bases from V and 7 bases from J, with 18 bases between.

This chain links TRBV20-1 with TRBJ2-4, with D hard to call. Germline CDR1 DFQATT, CDR2 SNEGSKA (reference sequence). V lost 6 bases to trimming and J lost 8 bases, with 8 bases between them. The CDR3 length is 10 residues. The CDR3 DNA reads as TGCAGTGCCAAAAGGGACATTCAGTACTTC. Translation gives CSAKRDIQYF.

This rearrangement joins TRBV7-2 to TRBJ2-7, with 8 bases matching TRBD1. After removal of 3 bases from V and 5 bases from J, the junction contained 12 bases not matched to a gene. CDR1 is SGHTA and CDR2 is FQGNSA in the germline V gene. The CDR3 sequence is 16 residues long. As DNA, the CDR3 is TGTGCCAGCAGCTTGGGTTTGGGGACAGGTACCCACGAGCAGTACTTC. Amino acid sequence: CASSLGLGTGTHEQYF.

In this sample, this clone turned up many times. The chain is built from TRBV7-8 and TRBJ1-6, with 8 bases matching TRBD1. The V and J ends lost 1 base and 10 bases, in that order; junction bases with no gene match: 3. From germline, CDR1 is SGHVS and CDR2 FQNEAQ. The CDR3 is 14 amino acids. The CDR3 DNA follows: TGTGCCAGCAGCTTAGGAGACAGGGGCTCACCCCTCCACTTT. It yields the protein CASSLGDRGSPLHF.

This clone was seen more than once but under ten times. V gene TRBV25-1 combines with J gene TRBJ2-6; D unresolved. Germline V CDR1 and CDR2: MGHDK, SYGVNS. The V gene lost 1 base and the J gene lost 2 bases, with 0 bases spanning the gap. The CDR3 totals 13 residues. CDR3 amino acids: CASSESGANVLTF. Here the CDR3 DNA reads TGTGCCAGCAGTGAATCTGGGGCCAACGTCCTGACTTTC.

This clone appeared a few times. The J gene is TRBJ2-5, the V gene TRBV2, with D tentatively TRBD2 (5 bases). This CDR3 comprises 12 residues. Germline values: CDR1 SNHLY, CDR2 FYNNEI. The V end lost 6 bases, the J end lost 2 bases, and 7 bases lay between the germline ends. The CDR3 nucleotides are TGTGCCAGCAGACTAGGTCAAGAGACCCAGTACTTC. The encoded protein is CASRLGQETQYF.

The chain is built from TRBV7-2 and TRBJ2-4, with no clear D. Trimming cost V 2 bases and J 7 bases, with 3 bases left between them. CDR3 length: 11 residues. CDR1 and CDR2 (germline): SGHTA, FQGNSA. CDR3 nucleotides: TGTGCCAGCAGCTTATCTAACATTCAGTACTTC. This gives the protein CASSLSNIQYF.

A few counts support this clone. The rearrangement joins TRBV7-2 to TRBJ2-7, with TRBD2 matching over 8 bases. This CDR3 comprises 15 residues. V lost 5 bases to trimming and J lost 3 bases; unmatched junction nucleotides: 9. CDR1 and CDR2 from the germline V gene are SGHTA and FQGNSA. CDR3 loop: CASSVRGGPNYEQYF. The CDR3 DNA reads as TGTGCCAGCAGCGTCCGGGGGGGCCCGAACTACGAGCAGTACTTC.

CDR3 sequence reads: CASRRIFTGTGGAFTEAFF. The CDR3 bases are TGTGCCAGCAGAAGAATTTTCACCGGGACAGGGGGCGCGTTCACTGAAGCTTTCTTT. This chain joins TRBV2 and TRBJ1-1, with 12 bases lining up with TRBD1. The CDR3 consists of 19 residues. Trimming cost V 6 bases and J 4 bases; bases outside gene matches: 18. Germline V lookup: CDR1 SNHLY, CDR2 FYNNEI.

A remark on this clone: At the DNA level, this CDR3 is encoded by other sequences in the same sample as well. The genes are TRBV11-2 and TRBJ1-3; D gene unclear. There are 14 residues in the CDR3. Deletions cut 7 bases from V and 1 base from J, with 11 bases between. In germline, CDR1 is SGHAT, CDR2 FQNNGV. For the CDR3, the DNA is TGTGCCAGCACTCATGCGGGTTCTGGAAACACCATATATTTT. Residues: CASTHAGSGNTIYF.